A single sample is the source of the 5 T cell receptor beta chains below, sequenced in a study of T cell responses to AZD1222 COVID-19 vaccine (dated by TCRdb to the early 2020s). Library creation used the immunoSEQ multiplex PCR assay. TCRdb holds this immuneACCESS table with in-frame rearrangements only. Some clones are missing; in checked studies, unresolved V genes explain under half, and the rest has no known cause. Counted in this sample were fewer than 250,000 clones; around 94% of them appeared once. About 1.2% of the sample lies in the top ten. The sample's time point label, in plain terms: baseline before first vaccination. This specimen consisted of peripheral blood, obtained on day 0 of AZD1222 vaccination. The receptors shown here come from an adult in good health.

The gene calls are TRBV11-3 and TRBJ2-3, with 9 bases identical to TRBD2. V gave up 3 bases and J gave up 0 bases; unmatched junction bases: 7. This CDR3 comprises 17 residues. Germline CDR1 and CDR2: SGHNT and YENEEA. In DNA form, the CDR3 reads TGTGCCAGCAGCTTGGGGTCTAGCGGGGTGAGCACAGATACGCAGTATTTT. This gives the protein CASSLGSSGVSTDTQYF.

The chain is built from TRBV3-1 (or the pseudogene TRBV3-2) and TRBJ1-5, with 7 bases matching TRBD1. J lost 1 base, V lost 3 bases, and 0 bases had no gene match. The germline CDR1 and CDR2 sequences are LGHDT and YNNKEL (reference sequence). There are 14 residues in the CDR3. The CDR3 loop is CASSQGQSNQPQHF. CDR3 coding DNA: TGTGCCAGCAGCCAGGGACAGAGCAATCAGCCCCAGCATTTT.

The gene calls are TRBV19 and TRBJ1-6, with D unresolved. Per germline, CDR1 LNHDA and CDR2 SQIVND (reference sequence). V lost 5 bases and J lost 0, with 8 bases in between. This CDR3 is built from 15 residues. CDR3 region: CASSVRSSYNSPLHF. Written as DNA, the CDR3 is TGTGCCAGTAGTGTCCGGTCCTCCTATAATTCACCCCTCCACTTT.

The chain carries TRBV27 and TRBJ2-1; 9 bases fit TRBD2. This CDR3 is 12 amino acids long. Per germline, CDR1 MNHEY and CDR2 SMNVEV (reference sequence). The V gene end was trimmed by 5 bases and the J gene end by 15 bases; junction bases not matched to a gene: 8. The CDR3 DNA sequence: TGTGCCAGCAGTGGGCGGGGGGGGCGGCGGTTCTTC. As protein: CASSGRGGRRFF.

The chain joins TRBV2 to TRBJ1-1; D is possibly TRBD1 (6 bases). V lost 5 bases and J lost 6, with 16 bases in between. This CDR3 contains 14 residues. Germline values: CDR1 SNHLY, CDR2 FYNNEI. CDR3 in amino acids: CASSWGPPGAEAFF. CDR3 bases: TGTGCCAGCAGTTGGGGTCCTCCAGGGGCTGAAGCTTTCTTT.